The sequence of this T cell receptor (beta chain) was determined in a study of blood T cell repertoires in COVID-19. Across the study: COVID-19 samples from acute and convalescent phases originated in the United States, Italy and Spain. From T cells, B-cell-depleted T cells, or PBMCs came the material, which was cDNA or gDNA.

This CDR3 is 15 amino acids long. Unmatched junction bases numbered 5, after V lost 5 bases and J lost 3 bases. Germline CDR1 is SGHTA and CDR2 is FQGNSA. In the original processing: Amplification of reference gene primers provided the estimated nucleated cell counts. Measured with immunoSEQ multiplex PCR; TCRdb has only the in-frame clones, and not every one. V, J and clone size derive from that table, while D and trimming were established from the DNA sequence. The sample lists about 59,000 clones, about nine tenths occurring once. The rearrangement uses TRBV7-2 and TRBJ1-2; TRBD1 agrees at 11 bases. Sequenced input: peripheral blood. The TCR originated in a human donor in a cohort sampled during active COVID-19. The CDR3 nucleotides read TGTGCCAGCAGCGCATGGACAGGGGGCTACTATGGCTACACCTTC. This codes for CASSAWTGGYYGYTF. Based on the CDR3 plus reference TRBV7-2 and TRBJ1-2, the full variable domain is GAGVSQSPSNKVTEKGKDVELRCDPISGHTALYWYRQSLGQGLEFLIYFQGNSAPDKSGLPSDRFSAERTGGSVSTLTIQRTQQEDSAVYLCASSAWTGGYYGYTFGSGTRLTVV.